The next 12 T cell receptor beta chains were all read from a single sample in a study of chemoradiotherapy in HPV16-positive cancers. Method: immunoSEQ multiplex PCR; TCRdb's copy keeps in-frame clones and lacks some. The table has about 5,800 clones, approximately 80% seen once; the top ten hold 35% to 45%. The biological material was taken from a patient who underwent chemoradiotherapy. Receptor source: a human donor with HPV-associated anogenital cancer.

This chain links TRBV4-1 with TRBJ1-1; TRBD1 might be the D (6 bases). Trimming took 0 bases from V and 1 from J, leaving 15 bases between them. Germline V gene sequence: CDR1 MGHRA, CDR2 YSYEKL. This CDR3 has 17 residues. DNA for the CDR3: TGCGCCAGCAGCCAAGATAAGATCGGGACATGGAACACTGAAGCTTTCTTT. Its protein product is CASSQDKIGTWNTEAFF.

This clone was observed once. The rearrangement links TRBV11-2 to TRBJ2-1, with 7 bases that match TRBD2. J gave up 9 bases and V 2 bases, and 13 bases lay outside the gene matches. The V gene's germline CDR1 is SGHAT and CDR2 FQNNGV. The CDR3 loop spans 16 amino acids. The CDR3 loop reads CASSLTRTSSFFEQFF. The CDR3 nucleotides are TGTGCCAGCAGCTTAACGAGGACTAGTTCTTTTTTTGAGCAGTTCTTC.

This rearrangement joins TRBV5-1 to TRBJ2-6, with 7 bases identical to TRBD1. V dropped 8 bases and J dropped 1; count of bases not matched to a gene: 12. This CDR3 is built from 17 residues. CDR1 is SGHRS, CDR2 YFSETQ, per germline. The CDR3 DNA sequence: TGCGCCAGTTCTTCCGGGACAGACATGTCTGGGGCCAACGTCCTGACTTTC. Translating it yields CASSSGTDMSGANVLTF.

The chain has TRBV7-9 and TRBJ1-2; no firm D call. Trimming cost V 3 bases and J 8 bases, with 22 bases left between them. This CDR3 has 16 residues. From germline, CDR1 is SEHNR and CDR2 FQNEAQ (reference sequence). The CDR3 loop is CASSFSATSIQRGYTF. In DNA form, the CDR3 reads TGTGCCAGCAGCTTTTCCGCGACTTCAATCCAGCGGGGCTACACCTTC.

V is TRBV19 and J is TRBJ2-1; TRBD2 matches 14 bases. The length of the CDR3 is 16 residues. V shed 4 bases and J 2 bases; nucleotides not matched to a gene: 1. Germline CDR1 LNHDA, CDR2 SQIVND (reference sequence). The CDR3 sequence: CASSKGLAGAYNEQFF. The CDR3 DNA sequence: TGTGCCAGTAGTAAGGGACTAGCGGGAGCCTACAATGAGCAGTTCTTC.

CDR3 sequence reads: CASFLASTQEQFF. Written as DNA, the CDR3 is TGTGCCAGCTTCCTCGCTAGCACGCAAGAGCAGTTCTTC. The chain couples TRBV6-5 to TRBJ2-1; TRBD2 might be the D (5 bases). The germline V gene encodes CDR1 MNHEY and CDR2 SVGAGI. The V end was cut by 8 bases, the J end by 10 bases, with 18 bases between. This CDR3 region has 13 residues.

For the CDR3, the DNA is TGTGCCAGCAGCTTATTAGCGGGGGCAGAGCAGTTCTTC. It specifies CASSLLAGAEQFF. This rearrangement joins TRBV7-6 to TRBJ2-1, with 9 nucleotides matching TRBD2. V dropped 2 bases and J dropped 10; count of bases not matched to a gene: 3. From germline, CDR1 is SGHVS and CDR2 FNYEAQ. The CDR3 covers 13 residues.

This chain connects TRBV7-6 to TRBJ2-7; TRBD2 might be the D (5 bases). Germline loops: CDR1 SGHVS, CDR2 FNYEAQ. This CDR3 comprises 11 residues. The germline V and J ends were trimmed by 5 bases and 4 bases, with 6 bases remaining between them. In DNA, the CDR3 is TGTGCCAGCAGCCCGGGGTACGAGCAGTACTTC. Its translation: CASSPGYEQYF.

The CDR3 is CASSRLAGGQETQYF. The CDR3 region has the DNA TGTGCCAGCAGCCGCTTAGCGGGGGGGCAAGAGACCCAGTACTTC. This chain links TRBV11-3 with TRBJ2-5, with 11 bases matching TRBD2. The CDR3 is made up of 15 amino acids. V gave up 5 bases and J gave up 2 bases; unmatched junction bases: 4. Germline CDR1 SGHNT, CDR2 YENEEA.

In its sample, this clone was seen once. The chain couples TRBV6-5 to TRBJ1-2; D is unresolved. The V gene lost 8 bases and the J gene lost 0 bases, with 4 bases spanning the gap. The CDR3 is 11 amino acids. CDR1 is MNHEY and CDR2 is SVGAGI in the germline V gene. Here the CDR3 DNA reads TGTGCCAGCGGAACTAACTATGGCTACACCTTC. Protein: CASGTNYGYTF.

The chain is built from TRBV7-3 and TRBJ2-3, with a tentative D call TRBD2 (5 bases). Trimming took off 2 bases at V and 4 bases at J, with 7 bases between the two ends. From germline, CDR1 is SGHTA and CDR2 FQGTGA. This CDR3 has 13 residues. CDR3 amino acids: CASSLLGADTQYF. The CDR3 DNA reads TGTGCCAGCAGCTTACTCGGGGCAGATACGCAGTATTTT.

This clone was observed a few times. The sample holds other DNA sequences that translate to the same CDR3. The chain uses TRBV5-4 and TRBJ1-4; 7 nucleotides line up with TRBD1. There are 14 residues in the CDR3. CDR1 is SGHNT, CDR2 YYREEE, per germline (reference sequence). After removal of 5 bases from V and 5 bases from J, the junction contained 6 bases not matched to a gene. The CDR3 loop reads CASSTGTVNEKLFF. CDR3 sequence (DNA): TGTGCCAGCAGTACCGGGACAGTAAATGAAAAACTGTTTTTT.